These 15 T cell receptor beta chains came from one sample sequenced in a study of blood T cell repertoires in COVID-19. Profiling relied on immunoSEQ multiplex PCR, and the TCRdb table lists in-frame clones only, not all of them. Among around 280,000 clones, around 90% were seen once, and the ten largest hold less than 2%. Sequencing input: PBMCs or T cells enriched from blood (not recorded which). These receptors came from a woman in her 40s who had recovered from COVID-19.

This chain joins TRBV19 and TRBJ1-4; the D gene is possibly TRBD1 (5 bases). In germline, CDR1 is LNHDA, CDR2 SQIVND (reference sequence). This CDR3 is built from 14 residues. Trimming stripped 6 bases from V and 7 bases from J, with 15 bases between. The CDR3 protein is CASRRDGGREKLFF. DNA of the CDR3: TGTGCCAGTAGGAGGGACGGAGGGCGTGAAAAACTGTTTTTT.

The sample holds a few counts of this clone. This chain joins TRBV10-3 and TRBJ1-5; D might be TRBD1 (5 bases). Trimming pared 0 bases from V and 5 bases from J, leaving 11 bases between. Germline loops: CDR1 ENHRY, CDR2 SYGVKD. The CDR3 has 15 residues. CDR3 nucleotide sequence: TGTGCCATCAGTGAGTCGGGGAGGGACCATCAGCCCCAGCATTTT. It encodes CAISESGRDHQPQHF.

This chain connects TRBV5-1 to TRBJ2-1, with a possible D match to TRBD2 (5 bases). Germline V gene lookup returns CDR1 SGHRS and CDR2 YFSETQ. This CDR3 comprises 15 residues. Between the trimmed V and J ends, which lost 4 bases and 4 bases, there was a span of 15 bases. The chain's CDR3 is CASSPGVAEYNEQFF. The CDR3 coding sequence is TGCGCCAGCAGCCCCGGGGTGGCGGAGTACAATGAGCAGTTCTTC.

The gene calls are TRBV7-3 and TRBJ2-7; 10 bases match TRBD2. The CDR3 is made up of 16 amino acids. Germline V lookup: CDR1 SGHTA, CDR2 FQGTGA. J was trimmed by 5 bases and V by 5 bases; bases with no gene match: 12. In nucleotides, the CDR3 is TGTGCCAGCAGCCGGCTCCAGCGGGGGGGCATCCACGAGCAGTACTTC. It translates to CASSRLQRGGIHEQYF.

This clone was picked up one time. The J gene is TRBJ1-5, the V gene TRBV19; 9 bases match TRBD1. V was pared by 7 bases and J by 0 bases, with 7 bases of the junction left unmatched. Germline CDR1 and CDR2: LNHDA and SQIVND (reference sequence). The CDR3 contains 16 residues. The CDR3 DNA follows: TGTGCCAGTACCGATACAGGGGGCCTTAGCAATCAGCCCCAGCATTTT. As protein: CASTDTGGLSNQPQHF.

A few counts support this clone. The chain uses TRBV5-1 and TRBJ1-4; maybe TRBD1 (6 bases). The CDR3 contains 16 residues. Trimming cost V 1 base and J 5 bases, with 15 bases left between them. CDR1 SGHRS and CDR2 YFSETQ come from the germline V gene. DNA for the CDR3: TGCGCCAGCAGCTTGAGCGGGGGGCAGGGCAATGAAAAACTGTTTTTT. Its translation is CASSLSGGQGNEKLFF.

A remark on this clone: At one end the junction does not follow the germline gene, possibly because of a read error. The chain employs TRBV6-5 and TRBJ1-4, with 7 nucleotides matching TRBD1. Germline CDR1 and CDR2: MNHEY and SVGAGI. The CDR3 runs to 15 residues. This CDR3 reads CAGGDRPGQGEKLFF. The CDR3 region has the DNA TGCGCGGGGGGGGACAGACCAGGTCAGGGTGAAAAACTGTTTTTT.

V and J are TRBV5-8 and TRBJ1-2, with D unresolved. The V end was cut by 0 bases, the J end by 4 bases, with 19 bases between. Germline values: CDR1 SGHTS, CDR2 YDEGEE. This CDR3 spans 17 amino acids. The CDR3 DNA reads TGTGCCAGCAGCTTGGTGGGCACTAGACGGAGTGGCTATGGCTACACCTTC. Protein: CASSLVGTRRSGYGYTF.

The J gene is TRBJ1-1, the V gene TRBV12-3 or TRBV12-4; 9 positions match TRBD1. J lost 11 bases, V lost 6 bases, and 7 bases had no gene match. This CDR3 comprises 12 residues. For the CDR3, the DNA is TGTGCCAGCAGGAGGGACAGGGAGAGGGCTTTCTTT. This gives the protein CASRRDRERAFF.

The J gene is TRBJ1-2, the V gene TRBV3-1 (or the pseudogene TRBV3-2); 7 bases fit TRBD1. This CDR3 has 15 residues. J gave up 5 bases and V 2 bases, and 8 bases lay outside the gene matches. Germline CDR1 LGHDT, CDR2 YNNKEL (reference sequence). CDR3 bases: TGTGCCAGCAGCCAAAATCCGACAGGGATTTATGGCTACACCTTC. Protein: CASSQNPTGIYGYTF.

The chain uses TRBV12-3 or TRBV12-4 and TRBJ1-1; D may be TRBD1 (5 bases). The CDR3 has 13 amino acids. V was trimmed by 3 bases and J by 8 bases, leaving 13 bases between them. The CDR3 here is CASSLGGFSEAFF. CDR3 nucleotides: TGTGCCAGCAGTTTGGGGGGGTTTAGCGAAGCTTTCTTT.

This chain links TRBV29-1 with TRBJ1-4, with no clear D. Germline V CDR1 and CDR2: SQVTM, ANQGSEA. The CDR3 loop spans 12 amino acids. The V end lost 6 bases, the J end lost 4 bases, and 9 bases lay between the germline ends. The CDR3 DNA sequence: TGCAGCGTCCGGGAGGTTAATGAAAAACTGTTTTTT. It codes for CSVREVNEKLFF.

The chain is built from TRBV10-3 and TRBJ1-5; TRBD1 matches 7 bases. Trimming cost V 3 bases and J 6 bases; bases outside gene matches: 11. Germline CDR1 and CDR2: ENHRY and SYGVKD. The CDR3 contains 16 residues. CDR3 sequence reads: CAISEHDREMGQPQHF. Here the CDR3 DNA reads TGTGCCATCAGTGAACACGACAGGGAGATGGGTCAGCCCCAGCATTTT.

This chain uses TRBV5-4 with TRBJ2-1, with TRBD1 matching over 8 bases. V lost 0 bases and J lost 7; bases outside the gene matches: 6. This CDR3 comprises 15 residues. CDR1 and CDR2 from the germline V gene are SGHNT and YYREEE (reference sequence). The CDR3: CASSLGDRGSNEQFF. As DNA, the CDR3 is TGTGCCAGCAGCTTGGGTGACAGGGGTTCGAATGAGCAGTTCTTC.

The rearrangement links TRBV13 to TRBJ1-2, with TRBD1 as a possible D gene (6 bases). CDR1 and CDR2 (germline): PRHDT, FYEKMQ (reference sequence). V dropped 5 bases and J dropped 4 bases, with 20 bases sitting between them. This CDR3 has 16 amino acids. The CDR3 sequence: CASSQNQGIWSYGYTF. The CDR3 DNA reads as TGTGCCAGCAGCCAAAACCAGGGGATCTGGAGCTATGGCTACACCTTC.